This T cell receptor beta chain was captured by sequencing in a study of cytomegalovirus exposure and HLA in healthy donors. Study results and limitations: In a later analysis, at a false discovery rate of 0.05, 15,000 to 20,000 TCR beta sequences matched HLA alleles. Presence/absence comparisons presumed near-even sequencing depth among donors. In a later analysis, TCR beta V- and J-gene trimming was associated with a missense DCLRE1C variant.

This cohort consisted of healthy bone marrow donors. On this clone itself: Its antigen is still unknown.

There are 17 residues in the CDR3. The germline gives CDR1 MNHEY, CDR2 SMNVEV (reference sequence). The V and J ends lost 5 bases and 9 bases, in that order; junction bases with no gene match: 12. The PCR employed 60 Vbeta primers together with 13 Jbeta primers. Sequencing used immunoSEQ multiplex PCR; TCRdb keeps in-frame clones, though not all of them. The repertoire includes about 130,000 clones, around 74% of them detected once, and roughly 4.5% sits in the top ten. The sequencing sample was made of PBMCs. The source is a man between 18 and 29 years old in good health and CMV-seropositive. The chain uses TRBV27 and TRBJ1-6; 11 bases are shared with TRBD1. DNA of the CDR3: TGTGCCAGCAGTGTCCGGGACAGGGGGGTTGGGGGTTCACCCCTCCACTTT. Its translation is CASSVRDRGVGGSPLHF.